This record concerns one T cell receptor (beta chain) sequence. Its antigen is unknown. Base qualities were left out, and no much larger clone turns up one base away. The immunoSEQ Assay, a bias-controlled multiplex PCR, was used to amplify TCRbeta CDR3 regions from genomic DNA. The source study handled its data this way. Nucleated cell counts per sample were estimated from amplification of reference gene primers within the assay. To quantify the absolute abundance of each unique TCRbeta CDR3 rearrangement, sequence reads were collapsed and filtered. For each sample, productive Simpson clonality was calculated as the square root of Simpson's diversity index across productive rearrangements. The table was pulled from immuneACCESS by TCRdb, which kept in-frame rearrangements only. Such tables lose some clones; where checked, under half of the loss comes from unresolved V genes, and the rest has no known cause. D and trimming were read from the DNA, whereas the V and J calls and clone size are those reported in that table. The sample includes approximately 190,000 clones, with roughly four fifths observed a single time. The ten top clones hold under 7.5% of the sample.

This sample stems from a study of blood T cell repertoires in COVID-19 (dated by TCRdb to 2020 to 2022). About the full investigation: Collaborator samples came from the United States, Italy and Spain and covered acute and convalescent phases of COVID-19. The prospective study material was composed of cDNA or gDNA derived from T cells, B-cell-depleted T cells, or PBMCs. Subjects who had been exposed to COVID-19, were actively infected with it, or had recovered from it provided the deeply sampled blood TCRbeta repertoires that made up the dataset. The repertoires were made available in a free public database intended to serve as a resource for research on the immune response to SARS-CoV-2. The samples were drawn from two sources: the first 160 participants of the ongoing ImmuneRACE study, and some 1,300 subjects contributed by 6 global collaborators. Sample metadata almost always included a de-identified subject ID, COVID-19 status, age in years and sex. Where available, HLA class I and class II types were taken from metadata supplied by the sample provider and were not determined by assay-based typing. General study outcomes and caveats: The amount of clinical and demographic metadata varied by source and participant and was provided uncurated.

Collaborating institutions collected whole blood in K2EDTA tubes following their own protocols. For TCRbeta analysis, collaborators shipped samples in one of three forms: frozen whole blood, isolated PBMCs, or DNA extracted from either of those sample types. The sequenced material came from peripheral blood. This TCR came from a woman between 40 and 50 years old with acute or convalescent COVID-19.

The bases are TGTGCCAGCAGTTTAGTCAGGGATACGCAGTATTTT. Its translation is CASSLVRDTQYF. The chain couples TRBV12-3 or TRBV12-4 to TRBJ2-3; the D segment cannot be called with confidence. The cysteine opens and the phenylalanine closes a CDR3 of 12 amino acids. Only the CDR3 part of the read is kept: 36 bases, read in frame from the first base. V was cut back by 1 base and J by 6 bases, leaving a gap of 5 bases between them.